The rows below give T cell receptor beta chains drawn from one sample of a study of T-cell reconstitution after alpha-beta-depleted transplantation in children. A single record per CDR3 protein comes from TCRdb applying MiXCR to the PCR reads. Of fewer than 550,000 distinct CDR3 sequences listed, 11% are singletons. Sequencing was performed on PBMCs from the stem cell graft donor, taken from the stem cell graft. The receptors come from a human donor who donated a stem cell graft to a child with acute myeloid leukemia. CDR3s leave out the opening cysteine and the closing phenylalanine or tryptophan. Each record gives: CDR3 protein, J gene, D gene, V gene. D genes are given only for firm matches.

ASRGDSGNQPQH,TRBJ1-5,TRBD1,TRBV2
SAWVNTGELF,TRBJ2-2,NA,TRBV20-1
ASSLGLGQF,TRBJ2-1,NA,TRBV5-1
ASSLSPSGSRKTQY,TRBJ2-5,TRBD2,TRBV28
SAREGAFTEAF,TRBJ1-1,TRBD1,TRBV20-1
ASRGTGQVAVGETQY,TRBJ2-5,NA,TRBV2
ASSFVGAYNEQF,TRBJ2-1,NA,TRBV7-8
ASTGRWSSYEQY,TRBJ2-7,NA,TRBV6-1
SVRGLGNEQF,TRBJ2-1,NA,TRBV20-1
ASPTLQF,TRBJ2-1,NA,TRBV5-1
ASSPRSLNTEAF,TRBJ1-1,NA,TRBV7-9
ASSLSAGSYGYT,TRBJ1-2,NA,TRBV7-9
ASSVFGEEKLF,TRBJ1-4,NA,TRBV2
ASSPSGQRGTEAF,TRBJ1-1,NA,TRBV5-1
TTLGERGYT,TRBJ1-2,NA,TRBV29-1
ASRQGRHPGELF,TRBJ2-2,NA,TRBV7-8
SVEGGAAYGYT,TRBJ1-2,NA,TRBV29-1
ASSSLAGGRNEQF,TRBJ2-1,TRBD2,TRBV6-2/TRBV6-3
ASSYRPLAAQETQY,TRBJ2-5,TRBD2,TRBV7-2
ASSLKGELF,TRBJ2-2,NA,TRBV27
ASSLARGAF,TRBJ1-1,NA,TRBV7-2
AISEMISGGKGNEQF,TRBJ2-1,NA,TRBV10-3
ASSPVGQGEHEQY,TRBJ2-7,TRBD1,TRBV25-1
SARGIGQKGLSGTDTQY,TRBJ2-3,NA,TRBV20-1
SARRTSRNEQF,TRBJ2-1,TRBD2,TRBV20-1
ASRETANTGELF,TRBJ2-2,NA,TRBV5-1
ASAAGRGYNYGYT,TRBJ1-2,NA,TRBV12-3/TRBV12-4
ASRTTQGLNEKLF,TRBJ1-4,NA,TRBV27
ASVTASGNTIY,TRBJ1-3,NA,TRBV12-3/TRBV12-4
ASSWLGETNEKLF,TRBJ1-4,NA,TRBV5-1
ASSLFSGGTSTDTQY,TRBJ2-3,NA,TRBV5-1
ASSEGRGLYQPQH,TRBJ1-5,TRBD1,TRBV2
ASSPRGGNYNEQF,TRBJ2-1,NA,TRBV7-2
ASSEISYEQY,TRBJ2-7,NA,TRBV6-1
ASSLRSGREDEQF,TRBJ2-1,TRBD2,TRBV12-3/TRBV12-4
ASSLVRGHGYT,TRBJ1-2,TRBD1,TRBV11-2
ASSRGDSGNTIY,TRBJ1-3,NA,TRBV12-3/TRBV12-4
ASSALAGGIGEQF,TRBJ2-1,TRBD2,TRBV6-1
AITSATTYEQY,TRBJ2-7,NA,TRBV10-3
ASSPEDNSGANVLT,TRBJ2-6,NA,TRBV6-1
ASSNTRQNHQLNEQF,TRBJ2-1,NA,TRBV9
ASSERSGTSGSPNQQY,TRBJ2-7,TRBD2,TRBV25-1
ASSFPGLGEGEQF,TRBJ2-1,TRBD2,TRBV7-2
ASSLRTGLGNYGYT,TRBJ1-2,TRBD1,TRBV5-6
ASSLVGFSGVRTGELF,TRBJ2-2,TRBD2,TRBV7-8
ASFRANEQF,TRBJ2-1,NA,TRBV4-2
ASRRGGPINEQF,TRBJ2-1,TRBD2,TRBV13
ASSLKGRSRGITGELF,TRBJ2-2,TRBD2,TRBV7-3
SARNLNQPQH,TRBJ1-5,NA,TRBV20-1
ASSQDPGNQPQH,TRBJ1-5,NA,TRBV4-3